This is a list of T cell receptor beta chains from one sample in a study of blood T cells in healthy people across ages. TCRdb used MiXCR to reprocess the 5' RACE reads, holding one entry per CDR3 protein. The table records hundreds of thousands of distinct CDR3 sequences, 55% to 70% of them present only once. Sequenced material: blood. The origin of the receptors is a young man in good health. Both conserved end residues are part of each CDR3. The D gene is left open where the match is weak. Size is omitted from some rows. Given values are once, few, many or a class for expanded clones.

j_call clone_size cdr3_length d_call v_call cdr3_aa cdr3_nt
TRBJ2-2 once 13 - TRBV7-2 CASSPDSTGELFF TGTGCCAGCAGCCCCGACTCCACCGGGGAGCTGTTTTTT
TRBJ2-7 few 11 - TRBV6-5 CASMAGNEQYF TGTGCCAGCATGGCTGGTAACGAGCAGTACTTC
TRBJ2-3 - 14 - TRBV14 CASSQERRTDTQYF TGTGCCAGCAGCCAAGAGAGACGCACAGATACGCAGTATTTT
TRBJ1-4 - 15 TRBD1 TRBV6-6 CASRSTGQLNEKLFF TGTGCCAGCAGATCCACGGGACAGCTTAATGAAAAACTGTTTTTT
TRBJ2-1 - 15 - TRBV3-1 CASSPRVQAGGEQFF TGTGCCAGTAGCCCCCGGGTACAAGCGGGTGGGGAGCAGTTCTTC
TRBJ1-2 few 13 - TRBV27 CASSRDVAGGYTF TGTGCCAGCAGCCGTGATGTCGCGGGTGGCTACACCTTC
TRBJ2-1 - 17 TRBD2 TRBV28 CASSSSGAPESYNEQFF TGTGCCAGCAGTTCTAGCGGGGCGCCTGAATCCTACAATGAGCAGTTCTTC
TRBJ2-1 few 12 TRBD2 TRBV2 CGSRGDPHEQFF TGCGGTTCCCGGGGGGATCCCCATGAGCAGTTCTTC
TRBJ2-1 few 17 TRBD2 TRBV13 CASSPENGGGIYNEQFF TGTGCCAGCAGCCCGGAAAACGGGGGGGGAATATACAATGAGCAGTTCTTC
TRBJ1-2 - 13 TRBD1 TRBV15 CATSRSTGDGYTF TGTGCCACCAGCAGATCGACAGGGGACGGCTACACCTTC
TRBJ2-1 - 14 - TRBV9 CASSPRDWINEQFF TGTGCCAGCAGCCCTCGGGACTGGATAAATGAGCAGTTCTTC
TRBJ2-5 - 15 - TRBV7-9 CASSPPWGDAETQYF TGTGCCAGCAGCCCCCCGTGGGGGGATGCAGAGACCCAGTACTTC
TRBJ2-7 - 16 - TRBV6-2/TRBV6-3 CASLTWGQGRYNEQYF TGTGCCAGCCTGACCTGGGGACAAGGCCGATACAATGAGCAGTACTTC
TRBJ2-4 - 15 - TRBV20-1 CSAALQGVVKNIQYF TGCAGTGCTGCCCTCCAGGGAGTCGTCAAAAACATTCAGTACTTC
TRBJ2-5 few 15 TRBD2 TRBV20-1 CSASPPGLAGETQYF TGCAGTGCGAGCCCTCCGGGACTAGCAGGGGAGACCCAGTACTTC
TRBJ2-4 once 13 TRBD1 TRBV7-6 CASSRTQGGIQYF TGTGCCAGCAGCCGAACACAGGGGGGCATTCAGTACTTC
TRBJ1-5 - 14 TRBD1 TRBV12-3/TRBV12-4 CASSTGTGGKPQHF TGTGCCAGCAGCACCGGGACAGGGGGCAAGCCCCAGCATTTT